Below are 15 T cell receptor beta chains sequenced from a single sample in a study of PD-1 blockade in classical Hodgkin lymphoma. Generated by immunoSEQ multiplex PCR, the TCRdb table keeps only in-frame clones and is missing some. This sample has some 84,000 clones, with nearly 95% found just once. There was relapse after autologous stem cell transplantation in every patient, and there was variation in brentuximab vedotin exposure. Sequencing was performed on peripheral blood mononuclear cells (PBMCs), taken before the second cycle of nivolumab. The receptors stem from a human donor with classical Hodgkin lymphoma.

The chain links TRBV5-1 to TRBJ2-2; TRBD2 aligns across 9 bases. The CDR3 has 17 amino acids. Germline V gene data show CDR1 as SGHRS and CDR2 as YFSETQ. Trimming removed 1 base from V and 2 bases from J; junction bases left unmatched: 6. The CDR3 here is CASSLYGGRGNTGELFF. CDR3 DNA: TGCGCCAGCAGCTTGTACGGCGGGAGGGGTAACACCGGGGAGCTGTTTTTT. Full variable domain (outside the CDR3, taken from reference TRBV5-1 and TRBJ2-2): KAGVTQTPRYLIKTRGQQVTLSCSPISGHRSVSWYQQTPGQGLQFLFEYFSETQRNKGNFPGRFSGRQFSNSRSEMNVSTLELGDSALYLCASSLYGGRGNTGELFFGEGSRLTVL.

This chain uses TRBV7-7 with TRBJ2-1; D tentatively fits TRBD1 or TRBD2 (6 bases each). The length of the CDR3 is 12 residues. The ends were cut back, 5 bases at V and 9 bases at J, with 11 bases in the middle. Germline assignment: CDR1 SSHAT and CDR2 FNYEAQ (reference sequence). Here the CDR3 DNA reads TGTGCCAGCAGCCCCGAGGGGGGTGAGCAGTTCTTC. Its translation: CASSPEGGEQFF.

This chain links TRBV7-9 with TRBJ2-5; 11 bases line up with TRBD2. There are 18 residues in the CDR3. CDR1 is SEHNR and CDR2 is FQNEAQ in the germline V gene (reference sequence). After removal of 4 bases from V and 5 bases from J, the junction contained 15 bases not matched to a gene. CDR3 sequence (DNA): TGTGCCAGCAGCTCAAGATTAGCGGGAGGGCTCCGTCGGGAGACCCAGTACTTC. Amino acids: CASSSRLAGGLRRETQYF. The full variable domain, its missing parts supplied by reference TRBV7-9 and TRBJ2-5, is DTGVSQNPRHKITKRGQNVTFRCDPISEHNRLYWYRQTLGQGPEFLTYFQNEAQLEKSRLLSDRFSAERPKGSFSTLEIQRTEQGDSAMYLCASSSRLAGGLRRETQYFGPGTRLLVL.

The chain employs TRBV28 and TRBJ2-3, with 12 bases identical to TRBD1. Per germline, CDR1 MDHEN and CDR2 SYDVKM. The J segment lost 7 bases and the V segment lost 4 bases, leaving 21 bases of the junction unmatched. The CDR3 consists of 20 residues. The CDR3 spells CASSSPSPTPGQGARNTQYF. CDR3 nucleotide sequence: TGTGCCAGCAGTTCCCCCTCGCCAACCCCGGGACAGGGGGCGCGAAATACGCAGTATTTT.

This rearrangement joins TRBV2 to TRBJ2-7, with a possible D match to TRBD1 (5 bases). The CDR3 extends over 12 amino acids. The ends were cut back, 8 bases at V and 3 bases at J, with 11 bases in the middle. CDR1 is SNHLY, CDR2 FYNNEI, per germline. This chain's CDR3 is CASGAPGYEQYF. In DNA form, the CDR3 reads TGTGCCAGCGGGGCCCCAGGCTACGAGCAGTACTTC.

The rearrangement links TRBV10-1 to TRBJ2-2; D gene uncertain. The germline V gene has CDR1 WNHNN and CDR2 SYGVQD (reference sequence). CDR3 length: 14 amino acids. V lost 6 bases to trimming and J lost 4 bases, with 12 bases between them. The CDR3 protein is CASSPWTVTGELFF. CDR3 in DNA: TGCGCCAGCAGCCCCTGGACGGTCACCGGGGAGCTGTTTTTT.

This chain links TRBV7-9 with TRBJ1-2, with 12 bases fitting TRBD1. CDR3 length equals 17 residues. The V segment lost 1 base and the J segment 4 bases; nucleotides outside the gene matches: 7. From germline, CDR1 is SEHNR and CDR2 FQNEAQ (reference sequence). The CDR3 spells CASSLVVGTGGSYGYTF. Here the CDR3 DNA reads TGTGCCAGCAGCTTAGTAGTGGGGACAGGGGGCAGCTATGGCTACACCTTC.

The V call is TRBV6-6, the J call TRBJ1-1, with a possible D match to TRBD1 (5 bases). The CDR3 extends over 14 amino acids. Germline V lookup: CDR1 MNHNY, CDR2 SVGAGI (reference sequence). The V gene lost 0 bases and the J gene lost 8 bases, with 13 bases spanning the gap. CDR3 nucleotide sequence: TGTGCCAGCAGTTACTCGAGTATAGCAGGGGAAGCTTTCTTT. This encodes CASSYSSIAGEAFF.

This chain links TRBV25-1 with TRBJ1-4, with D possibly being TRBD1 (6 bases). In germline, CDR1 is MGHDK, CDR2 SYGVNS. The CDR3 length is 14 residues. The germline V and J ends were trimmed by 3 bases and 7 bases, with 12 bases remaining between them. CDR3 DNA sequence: TGTGCCAGCAGTGATACAGGGTCGAGTGAAAAACTGTTTTTT. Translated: CASSDTGSSEKLFF.

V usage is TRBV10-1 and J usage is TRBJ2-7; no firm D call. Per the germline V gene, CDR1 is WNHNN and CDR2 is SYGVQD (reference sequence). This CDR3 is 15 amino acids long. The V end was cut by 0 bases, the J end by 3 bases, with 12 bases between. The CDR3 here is CASSESMAGGYEQYF. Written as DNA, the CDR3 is TGCGCCAGCAGTGAGTCGATGGCCGGCGGCTACGAGCAGTACTTC.

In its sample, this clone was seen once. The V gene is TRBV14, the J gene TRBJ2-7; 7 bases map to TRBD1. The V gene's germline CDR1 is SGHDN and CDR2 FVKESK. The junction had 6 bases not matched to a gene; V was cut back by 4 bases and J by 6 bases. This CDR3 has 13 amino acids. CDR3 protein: CASSPTGVGEQYF. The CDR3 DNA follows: TGTGCCAGCAGCCCCACAGGGGTGGGCGAGCAGTACTTC.

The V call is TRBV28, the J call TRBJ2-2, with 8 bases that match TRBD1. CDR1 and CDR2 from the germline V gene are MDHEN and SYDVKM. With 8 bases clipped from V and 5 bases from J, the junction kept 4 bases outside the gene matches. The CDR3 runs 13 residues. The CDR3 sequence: CASQRTGTGELFF. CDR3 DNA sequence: TGTGCCAGCCAAAGGACAGGGACCGGGGAGCTGTTTTTT.

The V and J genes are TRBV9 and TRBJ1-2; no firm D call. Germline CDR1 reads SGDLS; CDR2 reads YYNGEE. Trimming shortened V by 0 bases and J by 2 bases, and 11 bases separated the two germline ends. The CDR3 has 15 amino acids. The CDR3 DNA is TGTGCCAGCAGCGTAGTGGTCGGAAACAACTATGGCTACACCTTC. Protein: CASSVVVGNNYGYTF.

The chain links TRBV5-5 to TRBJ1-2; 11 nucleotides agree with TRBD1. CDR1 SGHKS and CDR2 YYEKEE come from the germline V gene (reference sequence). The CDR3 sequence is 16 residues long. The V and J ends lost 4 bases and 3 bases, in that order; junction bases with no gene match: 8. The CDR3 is CASSLGTGGRDYGYTF. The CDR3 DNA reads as TGTGCCAGCAGCCTGGGGACAGGGGGGCGCGACTATGGCTACACCTTC. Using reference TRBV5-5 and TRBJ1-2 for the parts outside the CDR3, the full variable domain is DAGVTQSPTHLIKTRGQQVTLRCSPISGHKSVSWYQQVLGQGPQFIFQYYEKEERGRGNFPDRFSARQFPNYSSELNVNALLLGDSALYLCASSLGTGGRDYGYTFGSGTRLTVV.

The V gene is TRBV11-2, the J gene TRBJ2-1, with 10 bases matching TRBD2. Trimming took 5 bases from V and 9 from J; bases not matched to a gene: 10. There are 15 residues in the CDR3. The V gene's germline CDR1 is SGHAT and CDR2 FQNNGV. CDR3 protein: CASSTIAGGYGEQFF. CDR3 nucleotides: TGTGCCAGCAGCACGATAGCGGGAGGTTACGGTGAGCAGTTCTTC.